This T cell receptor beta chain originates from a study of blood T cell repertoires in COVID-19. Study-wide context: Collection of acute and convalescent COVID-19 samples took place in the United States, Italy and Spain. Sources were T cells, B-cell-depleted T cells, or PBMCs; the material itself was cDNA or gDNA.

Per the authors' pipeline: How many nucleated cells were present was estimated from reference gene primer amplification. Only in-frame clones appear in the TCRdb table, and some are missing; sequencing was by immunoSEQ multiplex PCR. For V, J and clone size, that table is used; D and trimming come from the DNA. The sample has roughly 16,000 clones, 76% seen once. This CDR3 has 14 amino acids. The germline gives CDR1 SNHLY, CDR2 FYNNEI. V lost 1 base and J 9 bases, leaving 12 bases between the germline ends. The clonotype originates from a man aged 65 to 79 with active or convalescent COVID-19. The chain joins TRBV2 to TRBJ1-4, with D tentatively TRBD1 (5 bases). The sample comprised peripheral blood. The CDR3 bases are TGTGCCAGCAGTGAAGTACAGAAGGGGCAAAAACTGTTTTTT. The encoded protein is CASSEVQKGQKLFF.